The sequence of this T cell receptor (beta chain) was determined in a study of beta chain features in type 1 diabetes. Study-wide context: Patients shared similar age, gender and cell yields with healthy donors. The study examined about 100,000,000 sorted cells across all samples.

Expressed TCRB transcripts were sequenced because the isolated RNA had all been reverse transcribed beforehand. Clones were sequenced by immunoSEQ multiplex PCR, and TCRdb holds only the in-frame ones, with some missing. The repertoire holds 500,000 to 850,000 clones, with about 14% as singletons. Germline trimming cut 4 bases from V and 4 bases from J; bases unmatched to any gene: 17. Germline V gives CDR1 MNHNS, CDR2 SASEGT. The CDR3 extends over 18 amino acids. In the case of this clone: No antigen is known for it.

General study findings and limits: People with Type 1 diabetes carried modestly yet significantly shorter TCRB CDR3s in all four CD4+ subsets. There were fewer insertions and more deletions at the VDJ junctions of type 1 diabetes patients.

Each population that was sorted was more than 95% pure. The receptor comes from a man aged 18 to 35 with type 1 diabetes. Sample: naive CD4+ T cells from blood. The rearrangement joins TRBV6-1 to TRBJ2-7; TRBD1 matches at 9 bases. The CDR3 region is CASSGQGDTWSKGYEQYF. The CDR3, as DNA: TGTGCCAGCAGTGGACAGGGGGACACTTGGTCGAAGGGGTACGAGCAGTACTTC.